A single sample is the source of the 31 T cell receptor beta chains below, sequenced in a study of T cell changes during pregnancy in multiple sclerosis. Measured with immunoSEQ multiplex PCR; TCRdb has only the in-frame clones, and not every one. Of 25,000 to 30,000 clones listed, about nine tenths were seen once; the top ten hold about 0.61%. The source was CD4+ T cells from peripheral blood mononuclear cells, collected in the first trimester of pregnancy. The source of these receptors is a female donor in good health, enrolled as a control in a pregnancy study.

CDR3 region: CASALAGFVVDEQYF. The DNA for the CDR3 is TGTGCCAGCGCACTAGCGGGGTTCGTAGTGGACGAGCAGTACTTC. The rearrangement uses TRBV2 and TRBJ2-7, with TRBD2 identical over 10 bases. CDR1 SNHLY and CDR2 FYNNEI come from the germline V gene. Trimming at V came to 8 bases and at J to 5 bases, leaving 12 bases not matched to a gene. This CDR3 has 15 amino acids.

Only one count was recorded for this clone. CDR3 region: CASMGRQRDTGELFF. The CDR3 DNA reads TGTGCCAGCATGGGGCGACAGCGGGACACCGGGGAGCTGTTTTTT. The V gene is TRBV6-5, the J gene TRBJ2-2; tentative D call: TRBD2 (6 bases). This CDR3 comprises 15 residues. Trimming removed 7 bases at V and 3 bases at J, with 15 bases between. The V gene's germline CDR1 is MNHEY and CDR2 SVGAGI.

The genes are TRBV5-1 and TRBJ2-3; D not certain. CDR1 SGHRS and CDR2 YFSETQ come from the germline V gene. V lost 0 bases and J lost 4, with 9 bases in between. This CDR3 has 14 residues. The CDR3 spells CASSLGAAADTQYF. CDR3 coding DNA: TGCGCCAGCAGCTTGGGGGCCGCAGCAGATACGCAGTATTTT.

The chain employs TRBV5-1 and TRBJ2-3; D may be TRBD1 (5 bases). V was pared by 4 bases and J by 1 base, with 7 bases between. In germline, CDR1 is SGHRS, CDR2 YFSETQ. The CDR3 loop spans 13 amino acids. CDR3 in amino acids: CASSRQRTDTQYF. The CDR3 nucleotides are TGCGCCAGCAGCCGACAGCGCACAGATACGCAGTATTTT.

The chain is built from TRBV28 and TRBJ2-7; 8 bases line up with TRBD1. Germline V CDR1 and CDR2: MDHEN, SYDVKM. The CDR3 has 15 amino acids. V lost 5 bases and J lost 4; bases outside the gene matches: 10. The CDR3 DNA is TGTGCCAGCAGTCCCCCGGGACAGGCCTCTTACGAGCAGTACTTC. It codes for CASSPPGQASYEQYF.

The chain combines TRBV27 with TRBJ1-5; 8 bases map to TRBD1. Germline CDR1 reads MNHEY; CDR2 reads SMNVEV (reference sequence). The CDR3 is made up of 15 amino acids. V lost 6 bases to trimming and J lost 3 bases; unmatched junction nucleotides: 7. The chain's CDR3 is CASSRTGMDNQPQHF. In DNA form, the CDR3 reads TGTGCCAGCAGCAGGACAGGGATGGACAATCAGCCCCAGCATTTT.

This clone was observed a single time. The J gene is TRBJ1-2, the V gene TRBV6-5; 7 bases are shared with TRBD1. The V gene end was trimmed by 4 bases and the J gene end by 8 bases; junction bases not matched to a gene: 4. Germline CDR1 and CDR2: MNHEY and SVGAGI. The CDR3 has 12 residues. The CDR3 DNA reads TGTGCCAGCAGTTCAGGGGGAGAGGGCTACACCTTC. Its protein product is CASSSGGEGYTF.

V is TRBV28 and J is TRBJ1-4; D may be TRBD1 (6 bases). The germline V and J ends were trimmed by 4 bases and 7 bases, with 13 bases remaining between them. CDR1 MDHEN and CDR2 SYDVKM come from the germline V gene. The CDR3 contains 14 residues. The CDR3 nucleotides are TGTGCCAGCAGTTCACAGGGATTTTCTGAAAAACTGTTTTTT. Residues: CASSSQGFSEKLFF.

The V gene is TRBV29-1, the J gene TRBJ2-3; 7 bases align to TRBD2. This CDR3 region has 11 residues. The germline gives CDR1 SQVTM, CDR2 ANQGSEA. Losses at the gene ends were 7 bases for V and 7 bases for J; bases not matched to a gene: 5. The CDR3 sequence: CSGQRDYTQYF. In DNA, the CDR3 is TGCAGCGGACAGCGGGATTATACGCAGTATTTT.

V usage is TRBV5-1 and J usage is TRBJ2-3; the match to TRBD2 covers 8 bases. Germline CDR1 reads SGHRS; CDR2 reads YFSETQ. This CDR3 spans 16 amino acids. V lost 2 bases, J lost 0 bases, and 5 bases stayed unmatched. The CDR3 loop is CASSFGLAGSTDTQYF. CDR3 DNA: TGCGCCAGCAGCTTTGGTTTAGCGGGGAGCACAGATACGCAGTATTTT.

This chain uses TRBV9 with TRBJ2-7, with D possibly TRBD2 on 5 matching bases. The germline gives CDR1 SGDLS, CDR2 YYNGEE. V dropped 0 bases and J dropped 6 bases, with 16 bases sitting between them. The CDR3 loop spans 15 amino acids. In DNA, the CDR3 is TGTGCCAGCAGCGTAGCTCAGGACTCTGCCTCCGAGCAGTACTTC. Encoded protein: CASSVAQDSASEQYF.

The J gene is TRBJ2-3, the V gene TRBV5-1, with 8 bases matching TRBD2. J was trimmed by 2 bases and V by 7 bases; bases with no gene match: 12. CDR3 size: 16 residues. CDR1 is SGHRS, CDR2 YFSETQ, per germline. CDR3 in amino acids: CASQRLGTRNTDTQYF. CDR3 nucleotide sequence: TGCGCCAGCCAAAGGCTGGGGACTAGAAACACAGATACGCAGTATTTT.

This chain joins TRBV5-6 and TRBJ2-3, with 9 bases aligning to TRBD2. After removal of 1 base from V and 4 bases from J, the junction contained 10 bases not matched to a gene. The germline V gene has CDR1 SGHDT and CDR2 YYEEEE. This CDR3 is built from 17 residues. The CDR3 is CASSLSGLAFGADTQYF. The CDR3 nucleotides read TGTGCCAGCAGCTTGTCGGGACTAGCCTTTGGTGCAGATACGCAGTATTTT. The entire variable domain, with the rest obtained from reference TRBV5-6 and TRBJ2-3, is as follows: DAGVTQSPTHLIKTRGQQVTLRCSPKSGHDTVSWYQQALGQGPQFIFQYYEEEERQRGNFPDRFSGHQFPNYSSELNVNALLLGDSALYLCASSLSGLAFGADTQYFGPGTRLTVL.

Notes on this clone: Additional DNA sequences in this sample encode the identical CDR3. V usage is TRBV2 and J usage is TRBJ1-2; 11 positions agree with TRBD1. CDR3 length equals 14 residues. J gave up 7 bases and V 2 bases, and 3 bases lay outside the gene matches. The germline gives CDR1 SNHLY, CDR2 FYNNEI. This chain's CDR3 is CASSERTGGGGYTF. In DNA, the CDR3 is TGTGCCAGCAGTGAACGGACAGGGGGCGGTGGCTACACCTTC.

This chain links TRBV18 with TRBJ2-1; D gene uncertain. Germline V gives CDR1 KGHSH, CDR2 LQKENI. Trimming removed 3 bases at V and 7 bases at J, with 10 bases between. The CDR3 consists of 13 residues. Written as DNA, the CDR3 is TGTGCCAGCTCACCTGTCAGTTCTAATGAGCAGTTCTTC. Its protein product is CASSPVSSNEQFF.

The rearrangement links TRBV7-9 to TRBJ1-4; tentative D call: TRBD1 (5 bases). CDR1 and CDR2 (germline): SEHNR, FQNEAQ (reference sequence). The V and J ends lost 5 bases and 1 base respectively, with 8 bases between them. The CDR3 is 14 residues long. CDR3 in DNA: TGTGCCAGCAGCGTCAGGGAAACTAATGAAAAACTGTTTTTT. Translating gives CASSVRETNEKLFF. Full variable domain (outside the CDR3, taken from reference TRBV7-9 and TRBJ1-4): DTGVSQNPRHKITKRGQNVTFRCDPISEHNRLYWYRQTLGQGPEFLTYFQNEAQLEKSRLLSDRFSAERPKGSFSTLEIQRTEQGDSAMYLCASSVRETNEKLFFGSGTQLSVL.

The CDR3 bases are TGTGCCAGCAGCTTAGATAGGACAGGCTGGGAATATGGCTACACCTTC. It translates to CASSLDRTGWEYGYTF. The V and J genes are TRBV5-4 and TRBJ1-2; TRBD1 matches at 7 bases. The germline CDR1 and CDR2 sequences are SGHNT and YYREEE (reference sequence). V lost 2 bases to trimming and J lost 5 bases; unmatched junction nucleotides: 12. The CDR3 runs 16 residues.

J is TRBJ2-7 and V is TRBV6-5; TRBD2 agrees at 8 bases. J was trimmed by 2 bases and V by 6 bases; bases with no gene match: 6. This CDR3 spans 14 amino acids. The germline V gene encodes CDR1 MNHEY and CDR2 SVGAGI. In DNA, the CDR3 is TGTGCCAGCAGACAGACTAGCGCCCCCTACGAGCAGTACTTC. This translates into CASRQTSAPYEQYF.

Only one count was recorded for this clone. This chain connects TRBV11-2 to TRBJ2-3; 7 bases are a match to TRBD2. CDR3 length: 15 amino acids. CDR1 is SGHAT, CDR2 FQNNGV, per germline. V lost 3 bases to trimming and J lost 6 bases; unmatched junction nucleotides: 9. The CDR3 reads CASSFLAGGVDTQYF. For the CDR3, the DNA is TGTGCCAGCAGCTTCTTAGCGGGCGGGGTGGATACGCAGTATTTT.

V and J are TRBV5-4 and TRBJ2-5; D is uncertain. V lost 4 bases and J 4 bases, leaving 11 bases between the germline ends. This CDR3 contains 13 residues. Germline V gene sequence: CDR1 SGHNT, CDR2 YYREEE (reference sequence). CDR3 loop: CASSREATETQYF. The DNA for the CDR3 is TGTGCCAGCAGCCGAGAGGCGACAGAGACCCAGTACTTC.

This chain joins TRBV19 and TRBJ1-1, with unresolved D. Germline V gives CDR1 LNHDA, CDR2 SQIVND (reference sequence). V lost 5 bases to trimming and J lost 5 bases, with 15 bases between them. This CDR3 is built from 14 residues. The CDR3 coding sequence is TGTGCCAGTAGTGTGGAGAGGTCGCTAACTGAAGCTTTCTTT. The encoded protein is CASSVERSLTEAFF.

J is TRBJ2-6 and V is TRBV5-1, with 8 bases lining up with TRBD1. The CDR3 is made up of 17 amino acids. The V and J ends lost 7 bases and 0 bases, in that order; junction bases with no gene match: 9. Germline V lookup: CDR1 SGHRS, CDR2 YFSETQ. The CDR3 DNA sequence: TGCGCCAGCGGGATGACAGGGGTTTCCTCTGGGGCCAACGTCCTGACTTTC. It yields the protein CASGMTGVSSGANVLTF.

This rearrangement joins TRBV28 to TRBJ1-4; D is undetermined. The CDR3 loop spans 14 amino acids. Germline V gene lookup returns CDR1 MDHEN and CDR2 SYDVKM. V lost 2 bases and J lost 4, with 8 bases in between. In DNA, the CDR3 is TGTGCCAGCAGTTTACGAGGTGTTAATGAAAAACTGTTTTTT. Translating it yields CASSLRGVNEKLFF.

This chain uses TRBV29-1 with TRBJ2-6; no definite D call. The CDR3 runs to 13 residues. V gave up 3 bases and J gave up 0 bases, with 3 bases separating them. Per germline, CDR1 SQVTM and CDR2 ANQGSEA. The CDR3 DNA reads as TGCAGCGTTGATCTCTCTGGGGCCAACGTCCTGACTTTC. Its translation: CSVDLSGANVLTF.

This chain uses TRBV19 with TRBJ1-5; 9 bases line up with TRBD1. The CDR3 totals 15 residues. V shed 4 bases and J 8 bases; nucleotides not matched to a gene: 9. Germline loops: CDR1 LNHDA, CDR2 SQIVND (reference sequence). The CDR3 region is CASSTGTGNPEPQHF. The CDR3 nucleotides read TGTGCCAGTAGTACGGGGACAGGGAACCCGGAGCCCCAGCATTTT. The full variable domain, its missing parts supplied by reference TRBV19 and TRBJ1-5, is DGGITQSPKYLFRKEGQNVTLSCEQNLNHDAMYWYRQDPGQGLRLIYYSQIVNDFQKGDIAEGYSVSREKKESFPLTVTSAQKNPTAFYLCASSTGTGNPEPQHFGDGTRLSIL.

This clone was picked up one time. This sequence joins TRBV10-2 and TRBJ2-3; TRBD2 is a possible D gene (6 bases). Between the trimmed V and J ends, which lost 4 bases and 2 bases, there was a span of 10 bases. Germline V gene data show CDR1 as WSHSY and CDR2 as SAAADI. The CDR3 spans 14 residues. The CDR3 region has the DNA TGCGCCAGCAGTGGCCTAGCGAACACAGATACGCAGTATTTT. Protein sequence: CASSGLANTDTQYF.

The chain combines TRBV19 with TRBJ2-7, with D possibly matching TRBD2 (6 bases). The CDR3 totals 14 residues. V was pared by 5 bases and J by 0 bases, with 11 bases between. Germline values: CDR1 LNHDA, CDR2 SQIVND (reference sequence). CDR3 loop: CASSPTGVSYEQYF. The CDR3 DNA reads TGTGCCAGTAGTCCTACGGGAGTCTCCTACGAGCAGTACTTC.

J is TRBJ2-7 and V is TRBV6-5; 8 bases fit TRBD2. The CDR3 has 12 residues. J lost 2 bases, V lost 11 bases, and 5 bases had no gene match. Germline assignment: CDR1 MNHEY and CDR2 SVGAGI. The CDR3 region has the DNA TGTGCCGCCACTAGCGGCACCTACGAGCAGTACTTC. Translating it yields CAATSGTYEQYF.

This clone occurred once. This chain uses TRBV6-5 with TRBJ1-3; 7 bases are shared with TRBD1. Germline values: CDR1 MNHEY, CDR2 SVGAGI. The CDR3 has 15 residues. Unmatched junction bases numbered 5, after V lost 6 bases and J lost 0 bases. CDR3 DNA: TGTGCCAGCAGCCCCGGGACAGCCTCTGGAAACACCATATATTTT. It translates to CASSPGTASGNTIYF.

The chain joins TRBV4-2 to TRBJ2-2; TRBD2 matches at 10 bases. The junction had 8 bases not matched to a gene; V was cut back by 2 bases and J by 5 bases. This CDR3 comprises 17 residues. Germline-derived CDR1 and CDR2 are LGHNA and YNFKEQ. This chain's CDR3 is CASSQKAGSGGTGELFF. The CDR3 coding sequence is TGTGCCAGCAGCCAAAAAGCGGGTAGCGGGGGGACCGGGGAGCTGTTTTTT.

The V and J genes are TRBV30 and TRBJ2-2; TRBD1 matches at 7 bases. V lost 7 bases, J lost 5 bases, and 7 bases stayed unmatched. The CDR3 sequence is 13 residues long. CDR1 is GTSNPN, CDR2 SVGIG, per germline (reference sequence). The DNA of the CDR3 is TGTGCCTCTACCGGGACAGAGACCGGGGAGCTGTTTTTT. It codes for CASTGTETGELFF.